The 12 T cell receptor beta chains below come from one sample, sequenced in a study of cytomegalovirus exposure and HLA in healthy donors. PCR involved 60 Vbeta and 13 Jbeta primers. TCRdb's copy holds only in-frame clones and misses some; the assay was immunoSEQ multiplex PCR. The repertoire holds a few hundred thousand clones, with 75% to 90% as singletons. The sequenced sample was PBMCs. The receptor set was obtained from a girl aged 2 to 10 in good health and CMV-seronegative.

The chain couples TRBV6-1 to TRBJ2-1; 10 bases are a match to TRBD2. The V gene end was trimmed by 2 bases and the J gene end by 2 bases; junction bases not matched to a gene: 3. Per the germline V gene, CDR1 is MNHNS and CDR2 is SASEGT. This CDR3 spans 16 amino acids. CDR3: CASSELAGVPYNEQFF. CDR3 bases: TGTGCCAGCAGTGAACTAGCGGGGGTTCCCTACAATGAGCAGTTCTTC.

As concerns this clone: Sequence at one end of the junction differs from germline and may be a read error. The chain joins TRBV7-9 to TRBJ2-7; the match to TRBD1 covers 9 bases. Germline V gives CDR1 SEHNR, CDR2 FQNEAQ (reference sequence). This CDR3 contains 14 residues. Written as DNA, the CDR3 is TGTTCCAGCAGCTTAGGGACAGGGCCCTACGAGCAGTACTTC. Translated, it gives CSSSLGTGPYEQYF.

The rearrangement joins TRBV30 to TRBJ2-7; 9 nucleotides line up with TRBD1. V was pared by 1 base and J by 9 bases, with 7 bases of the junction left unmatched. CDR1 is GTSNPN, CDR2 SVGIG, per germline (reference sequence). The CDR3 is made up of 13 amino acids. CDR3 in amino acids: CAWSDRTGEVQYF. The CDR3 nucleotides read TGTGCCTGGAGTGACAGGACAGGGGAGGTGCAGTACTTC.

The chain uses TRBV5-1 and TRBJ1-6, with D unresolved. Germline CDR1 is SGHRS and CDR2 is YFSETQ. Trimming shortened V by 0 bases and J by 7 bases, and 8 bases separated the two germline ends. This CDR3 has 14 amino acids. Here the CDR3 DNA reads TGCGCCAGCAGCTTGGGTGCAGGAAATTCACCCCTCCACTTT. As protein: CASSLGAGNSPLHF. Complete variable domain (other parts from reference TRBV5-1 and TRBJ1-6): KAGVTQTPRYLIKTRGQQVTLSCSPISGHRSVSWYQQTPGQGLQFLFEYFSETQRNKGNFPGRFSGRQFSNSRSEMNVSTLELGDSALYLCASSLGAGNSPLHFGNGTRLTVT.

The rearrangement uses TRBV19 and TRBJ2-3; D possibly corresponds to TRBD2 (6 bases). The CDR3 contains 16 residues. V was trimmed by 9 bases and J by 5 bases, leaving 24 bases between them. Per germline, CDR1 LNHDA and CDR2 SQIVND (reference sequence). The CDR3 reads CASTAGSAGWGDTQYF. The CDR3 DNA is TGTGCCAGCACTGCAGGCAGCGCGGGGTGGGGAGATACGCAGTATTTT.

The chain uses TRBV6-1 and TRBJ1-1; no reliable D call. This CDR3 spans 15 amino acids. Trimming pared 8 bases from V and 4 bases from J, leaving 20 bases between. Germline V CDR1 and CDR2: MNHNS, SASEGT. The CDR3 is CASPQGGGYGTEAFF. The CDR3 DNA reads TGTGCCAGCCCCCAAGGTGGAGGGTATGGCACTGAAGCTTTCTTT.

V and J are TRBV19 and TRBJ2-2, with D maybe TRBD2 (5 bases). CDR1 LNHDA and CDR2 SQIVND come from the germline V gene (reference sequence). V dropped 0 bases and J dropped 0 bases, with 5 bases sitting between them. The CDR3 has 15 amino acids. The CDR3 here is CASSIEGANTGELFF. The CDR3 DNA reads TGTGCCAGTAGTATAGAGGGAGCGAACACCGGGGAGCTGTTTTTT.

The chain couples TRBV4-1 to TRBJ2-3; D is unresolved. The CDR3 covers 16 residues. Germline lookup yields CDR1 MGHRA and CDR2 YSYEKL. Trimming shortened V by 4 bases and J by 1 base, and 15 bases separated the two germline ends. As DNA, the CDR3 is TGCGCCAGCAGCCCCACTATAGGTGGAGGCACAGATACGCAGTATTTT. As protein: CASSPTIGGGTDTQYF.

The chain recombines TRBV14 with TRBJ2-7, with 7 bases identical to TRBD2. The ends lost 1 base at V and 3 bases at J; junction bases unmatched: 6. CDR3 size: 15 residues. From germline, CDR1 is SGHDN and CDR2 FVKESK. DNA for the CDR3: TGTGCCAGCAGCCAAGCTGGGGGACTACGCTACGAGCAGTACTTC. Translated: CASSQAGGLRYEQYF.

The V and J genes are TRBV6-5 and TRBJ1-2; no reliable D call. The CDR3 covers 16 residues. The ends were cut back, 2 bases at V and 7 bases at J, with 20 bases in the middle. The germline V gene has CDR1 MNHEY and CDR2 SVGAGI. CDR3 region: CASSYRAAGPDSGYTF. CDR3 nucleotides: TGTGCCAGCAGTTACCGCGCCGCAGGCCCGGATTCTGGCTACACCTTC.

The V and J genes are TRBV28 and TRBJ1-4, with D possibly being TRBD1 (5 bases). CDR1 and CDR2 from the germline V gene are MDHEN and SYDVKM. Deletions cut 6 bases from V and 6 bases from J, with 23 bases between. This CDR3 has 17 residues. CDR3 nucleotides: TGTGCCAGCAGCCCCCGGGGGTTGCGTCCGGGGTATGAAAAACTGTTTTTT. Its translation is CASSPRGLRPGYEKLFF.

The chain uses TRBV9 and TRBJ2-7, with TRBD2 matching 11 bases. With V trimmed by 3 bases and J by 5 bases, 10 bases remained unmatched. There are 16 residues in the CDR3. Germline V gene lookup returns CDR1 SGDLS and CDR2 YYNGEE. The CDR3 DNA sequence: TGTGCCAGCAGCGGGTCCACTAGCGGGAGCCCTCACGAGCAGTACTTC. Its protein is CASSGSTSGSPHEQYF.